These 9 T cell receptor beta chains originate from one sample sequenced in a study of shared T cell receptors in the human thymus. Method: immunoSEQ multiplex PCR; TCRdb's copy keeps in-frame clones and lacks some. The repertoire holds some 700,000 clones, with approximately 85% as singletons. Separately, the same data were catalogued under a study of human thymus T cells.

The material sequenced was thymocytes. The receptor source for this set is a girl under two years old with a congenital heart defect.

There are a few counts of this clone. The chain uses TRBV7-6 and TRBJ2-2; 7 nucleotides match TRBD1. CDR3 length equals 13 residues. J was trimmed by 10 bases and V by 6 bases; bases with no gene match: 8. In germline, CDR1 is SGHVS, CDR2 FNYEAQ. CDR3 residues: CASSLGQPEELFF. For the CDR3, the DNA is TGTGCCAGCAGTTTGGGACAGCCGGAGGAGCTGTTTTTT.

The V gene is TRBV4-3, the J gene TRBJ1-2; D ambiguous. The CDR3 consists of 14 residues. The germline V gene encodes CDR1 LGHNA and CDR2 YSLEER. Trimming took 6 bases from V and 2 from J, leaving 13 bases between them. The CDR3 region is CASSKQTGNYGYTF. In DNA form, the CDR3 reads TGCGCCAGCAGTAAACAGACGGGGAACTATGGCTACACCTTC.

The chain uses TRBV28 and TRBJ2-7, with 7 bases lining up with TRBD1. Germline V gene sequence: CDR1 MDHEN, CDR2 SYDVKM. V lost 8 bases to trimming and J lost 5 bases; unmatched junction nucleotides: 9. The CDR3 has 13 residues. The CDR3 DNA is TGTGCCAGCCTCTGGATAAGGGGGCACGAGCAGTACTTC. Amino acid sequence: CASLWIRGHEQYF.

The V and J genes are TRBV2 and TRBJ1-4; D might be TRBD1 (5 bases). The CDR3 has 13 residues. The V and J ends lost 10 bases and 6 bases respectively, with 15 bases between them. Germline CDR1 is SNHLY and CDR2 is FYNNEI. The CDR3 region has the DNA TGTGCCACCCTGACAGAGAACCATGAAAAACTGTTTTTT. Its protein is CATLTENHEKLFF.

V usage is TRBV2 and J usage is TRBJ1-2; a weak D match, TRBD1 (6 bases). V dropped 3 bases and J dropped 4 bases, with 15 bases sitting between them. Germline CDR1 is SNHLY and CDR2 is FYNNEI. The CDR3 contains 15 residues. CDR3 in DNA: TGTGCCAGCAGTGATACCCCAGACAGGACCTATGGCTACACCTTC. This codes for CASSDTPDRTYGYTF.

The genes are TRBV6-6 and TRBJ2-1, with no clear D. This CDR3 is built from 14 residues. Germline V gene data show CDR1 as MNHNY and CDR2 as SVGAGI (reference sequence). V gave up 8 bases and J gave up 6 bases, with 17 bases separating them. Here the CDR3 reads CASSRRPSGNEQFF. CDR3 coding DNA: TGTGCCAGCTCCCGACGCCCCTCGGGCAATGAGCAGTTCTTC.

This clone was observed a single time. The gene calls are TRBV5-6 and TRBJ1-1; possibly TRBD1 for D (6 bases). V was clipped by 1 base and J by 2 bases, with 18 bases between them. Per germline, CDR1 SGHDT and CDR2 YYEEEE. This CDR3 contains 17 residues. Here the CDR3 DNA reads TGTGCCAGCAGCTTGAATGTCACGACAGGATCTAACACTGAAGCTTTCTTT. It is translated as CASSLNVTTGSNTEAFF.

This clone was detected once. The genes are TRBV2 and TRBJ2-3, with 13 positions matching TRBD2. Germline V gene sequence: CDR1 SNHLY, CDR2 FYNNEI. The CDR3 runs to 12 residues. The V gene end was trimmed by 7 bases and the J gene end by 12 bases; junction bases not matched to a gene: 4. CDR3 sequence (DNA): TGTGCCAGCACAGGGACTAGCGGGGCCCAGTATTTT. This translates into CASTGTSGAQYF.

The chain employs TRBV10-2 and TRBJ2-7, with TRBD2 as a possible D gene (6 bases). Germline CDR1 and CDR2: WSHSY and SAAADI. There are 13 residues in the CDR3. The V gene lost 6 bases and the J gene lost 6 bases, with 15 bases spanning the gap. This CDR3 reads CASSAHLATEQYF. Here the CDR3 DNA reads TGCGCCAGCAGCGCCCACCTAGCGACCGAGCAGTACTTC.